This section outlines one T cell receptor (beta chain) sequence together with its context. Its antigen remains unidentified. For the second PCR, which ran for about 7 to 11 cycles, a sample-barcoded 5' primer and a J-beta primer mix were used. Via MiXCR, TCRdb re-called the 5' RACE reads, giving one row per CDR3 protein. The table shows 1.8 million or so distinct CDR3 sequences, with more than 35% occurring only once. Germline V CDR1 and CDR2: SGHTA, FQGNSA. Trimming cost V 2 bases and J 4 bases; bases outside gene matches: 7. The CDR3 is made up of 16 amino acids. The sample belongs to a study of blood T cells in healthy people across ages. General observations from the study: A strong correlation was found between TCR beta diversity and the percentage of naive T cells. With age, beta diversity per million T cells declined roughly linearly, significantly by about 40.

Each donor supplied around 9.9 milliliters of peripheral blood. V is TRBV7-2 and J is TRBJ2-3, with TRBD2 matching over 9 bases. This receptor was obtained from a human donor in good health. The specimen sequenced was blood. The CDR3 region is CASSLWGGGAADTQYF. CDR3 DNA: TGTGCCAGCAGCTTATGGGGCGGGGGGGCGGCAGATACGCAGTATTTT.